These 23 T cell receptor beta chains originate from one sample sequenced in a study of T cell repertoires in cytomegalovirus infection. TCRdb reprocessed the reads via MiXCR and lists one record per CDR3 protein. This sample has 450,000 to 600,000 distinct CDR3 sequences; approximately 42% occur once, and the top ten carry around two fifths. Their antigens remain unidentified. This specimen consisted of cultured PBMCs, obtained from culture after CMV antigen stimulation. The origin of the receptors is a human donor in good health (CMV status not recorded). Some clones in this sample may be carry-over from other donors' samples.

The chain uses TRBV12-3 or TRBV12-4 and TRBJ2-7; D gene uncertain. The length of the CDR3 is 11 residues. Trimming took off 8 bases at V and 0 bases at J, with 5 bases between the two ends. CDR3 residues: CASGSSYEQYF. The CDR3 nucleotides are TGTGCCAGCGGTAGCTCCTACGAGCAGTACTTC.

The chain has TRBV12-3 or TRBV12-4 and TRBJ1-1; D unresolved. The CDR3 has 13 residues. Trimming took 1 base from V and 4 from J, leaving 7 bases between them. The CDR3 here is CASSLEGTTEAFF. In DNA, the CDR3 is TGTGCCAGCAGTTTAGAGGGAACCACTGAAGCTTTCTTT.

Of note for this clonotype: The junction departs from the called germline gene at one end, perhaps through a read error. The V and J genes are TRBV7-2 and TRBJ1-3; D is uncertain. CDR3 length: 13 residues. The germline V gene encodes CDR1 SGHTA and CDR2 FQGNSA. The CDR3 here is CASSFSIQNTLYF. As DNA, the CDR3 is TGTGCCAGCAGCTTTAGCATTCAAAACACCCTATATTTT. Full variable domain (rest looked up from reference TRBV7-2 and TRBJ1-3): GAGVSQSPSNKVTEKGKDVELRCDPISGHTALYWYRQSLGQGLEFLIYFQGNSAPDKSGLPSDRFSAERTGGSVSTLTIQRTQQEDSAVYLCASSFSIQNTLYFGEGSWLTVV.

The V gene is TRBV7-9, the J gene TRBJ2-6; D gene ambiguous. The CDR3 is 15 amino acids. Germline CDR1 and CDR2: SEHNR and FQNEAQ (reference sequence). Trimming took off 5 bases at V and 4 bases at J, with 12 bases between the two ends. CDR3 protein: CASSPAPAGANVLTF. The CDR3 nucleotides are TGTGCCAGCAGCCCGGCCCCGGCGGGGGCCAACGTCCTGACTTTC.

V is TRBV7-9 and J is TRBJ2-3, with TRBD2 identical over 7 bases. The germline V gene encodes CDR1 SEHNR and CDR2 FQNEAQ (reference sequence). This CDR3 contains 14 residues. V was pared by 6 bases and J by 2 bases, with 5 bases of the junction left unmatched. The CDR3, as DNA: TGTGCCAGCAGGCTAGCGGCTACCACAGATACGCAGTATTTT. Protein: CASRLAATTDTQYF.

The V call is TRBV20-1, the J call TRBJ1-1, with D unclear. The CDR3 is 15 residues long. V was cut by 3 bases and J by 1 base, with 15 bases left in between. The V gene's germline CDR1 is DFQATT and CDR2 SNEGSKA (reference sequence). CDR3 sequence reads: CSASINAVTNTEAFF. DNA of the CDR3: TGCAGTGCTAGTATCAACGCAGTCACGAACACTGAAGCTTTCTTT.

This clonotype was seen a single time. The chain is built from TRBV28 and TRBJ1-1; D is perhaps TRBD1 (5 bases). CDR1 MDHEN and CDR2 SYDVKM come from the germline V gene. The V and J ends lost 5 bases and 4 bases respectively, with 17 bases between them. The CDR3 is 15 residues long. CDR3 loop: CASSVTGTGSTEAFF. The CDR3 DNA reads TGTGCCAGCAGTGTAACAGGCACGGGGAGCACTGAAGCTTTCTTT.

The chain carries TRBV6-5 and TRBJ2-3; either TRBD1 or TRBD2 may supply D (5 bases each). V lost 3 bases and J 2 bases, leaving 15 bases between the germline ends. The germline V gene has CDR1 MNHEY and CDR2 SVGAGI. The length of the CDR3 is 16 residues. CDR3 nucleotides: TGTGCCAGCAGTTATGGGACCGGGATCTACACAGATACGCAGTATTTT. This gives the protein CASSYGTGIYTDTQYF.

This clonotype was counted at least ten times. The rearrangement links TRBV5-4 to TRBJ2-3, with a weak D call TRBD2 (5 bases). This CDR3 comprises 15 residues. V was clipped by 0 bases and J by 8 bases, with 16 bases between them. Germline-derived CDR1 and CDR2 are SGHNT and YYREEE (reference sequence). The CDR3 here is CASSLESAPGSTQYF. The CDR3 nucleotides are TGTGCCAGCAGCTTGGAATCGGCGCCGGGGTCTACGCAGTATTTT.

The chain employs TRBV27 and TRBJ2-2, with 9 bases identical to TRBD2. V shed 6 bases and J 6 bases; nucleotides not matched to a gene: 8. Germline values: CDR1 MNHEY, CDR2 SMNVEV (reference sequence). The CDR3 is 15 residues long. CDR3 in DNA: TGTGCCAGCAGACCGTCCGGGACTAGCTCCGGGGAGCTGTTTTTT. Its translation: CASRPSGTSSGELFF.

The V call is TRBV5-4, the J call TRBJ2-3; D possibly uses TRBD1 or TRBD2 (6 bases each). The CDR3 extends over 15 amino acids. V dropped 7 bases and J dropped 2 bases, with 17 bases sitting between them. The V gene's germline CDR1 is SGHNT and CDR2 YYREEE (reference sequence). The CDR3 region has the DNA TGTGCCAGCCGTCCGGGGGCCGCGAACACAGATACGCAGTATTTT. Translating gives CASRPGAANTDTQYF.

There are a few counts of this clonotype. Here the CDR3 reads CASGGSISSYEQYF. As DNA, the CDR3 is TGTGCCAGCGGAGGCTCGATAAGCTCCTACGAGCAGTACTTC. V and J are TRBV6-1 and TRBJ2-7; D possibly corresponds to TRBD2 (5 bases). There are 14 residues in the CDR3. Germline V gene lookup returns CDR1 MNHNS and CDR2 SASEGT. With 8 bases removed from V and 0 bases from J, the gap between germline ends came to 14 bases.

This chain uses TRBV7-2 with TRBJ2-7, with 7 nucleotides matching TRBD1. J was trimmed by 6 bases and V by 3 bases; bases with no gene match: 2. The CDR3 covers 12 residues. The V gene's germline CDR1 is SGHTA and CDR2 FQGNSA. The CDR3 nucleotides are TGTGCCAGCAGCTTGCACAGGGGCGAGCAGTACTTC. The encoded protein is CASSLHRGEQYF.

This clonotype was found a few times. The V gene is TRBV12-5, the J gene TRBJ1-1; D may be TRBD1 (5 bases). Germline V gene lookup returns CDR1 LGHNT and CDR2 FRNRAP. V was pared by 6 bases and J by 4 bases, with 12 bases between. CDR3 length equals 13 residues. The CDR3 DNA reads TGTGCTAGTGGCCTAGGGGATTCCACTGAAGCTTTCTTT. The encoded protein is CASGLGDSTEAFF. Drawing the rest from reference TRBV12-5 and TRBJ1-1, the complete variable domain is DARVTQTPRHKVTEMGQEVTMRCQPILGHNTVFWYRQTMMQGLELLAYFRNRAPLDDSGMPKDRFSAEMPDATLATLKIQPSEPRDSAVYFCASGLGDSTEAFFGQGTRLTVV.

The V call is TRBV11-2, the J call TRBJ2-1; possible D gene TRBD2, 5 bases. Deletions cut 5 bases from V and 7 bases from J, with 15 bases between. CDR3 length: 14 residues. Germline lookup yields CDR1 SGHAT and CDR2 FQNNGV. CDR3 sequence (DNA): TGTGCCAGCAGCGTAACTAGGGTCGGGAATGAGCAGTTCTTC. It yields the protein CASSVTRVGNEQFF.

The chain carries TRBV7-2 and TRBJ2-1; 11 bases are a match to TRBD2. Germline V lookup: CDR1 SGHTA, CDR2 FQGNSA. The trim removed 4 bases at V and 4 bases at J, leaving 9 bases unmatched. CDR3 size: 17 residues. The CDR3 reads CASSSRVTSGAYNEQFF. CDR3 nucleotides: TGTGCCAGCAGCTCCAGGGTGACTAGCGGGGCTTACAATGAGCAGTTCTTC.

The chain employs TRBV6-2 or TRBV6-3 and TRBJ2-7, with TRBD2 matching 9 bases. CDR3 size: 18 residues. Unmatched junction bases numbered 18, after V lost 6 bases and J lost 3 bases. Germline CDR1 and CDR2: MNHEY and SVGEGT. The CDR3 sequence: CASRQLTGVLAGDYEQYF. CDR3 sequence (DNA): TGTGCCAGCAGACAACTCACCGGCGTACTAGCGGGTGACTACGAGCAGTACTTC.

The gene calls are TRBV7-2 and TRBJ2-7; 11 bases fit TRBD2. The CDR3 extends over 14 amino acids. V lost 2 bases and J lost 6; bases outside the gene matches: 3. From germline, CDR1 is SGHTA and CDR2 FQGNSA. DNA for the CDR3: TGTGCCAGCAGCTTAACTAGCGGGAGTTCCGAGCAGTACTTC. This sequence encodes CASSLTSGSSEQYF.

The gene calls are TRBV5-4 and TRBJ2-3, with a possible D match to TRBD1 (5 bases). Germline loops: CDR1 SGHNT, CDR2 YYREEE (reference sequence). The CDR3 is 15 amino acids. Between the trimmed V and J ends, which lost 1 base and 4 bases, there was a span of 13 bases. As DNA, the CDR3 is TGTGCCAGCAGCTTGCAGGGAAAAGGTGCAGATACGCAGTATTTT. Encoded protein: CASSLQGKGADTQYF.

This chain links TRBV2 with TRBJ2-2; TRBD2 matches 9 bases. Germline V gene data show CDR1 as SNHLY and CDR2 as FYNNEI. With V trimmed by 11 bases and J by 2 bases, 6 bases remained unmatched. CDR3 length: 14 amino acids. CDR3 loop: CAGKRGANTGELFF. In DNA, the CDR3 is TGTGCCGGCAAGCGGGGGGCCAACACCGGGGAGCTGTTTTTT.

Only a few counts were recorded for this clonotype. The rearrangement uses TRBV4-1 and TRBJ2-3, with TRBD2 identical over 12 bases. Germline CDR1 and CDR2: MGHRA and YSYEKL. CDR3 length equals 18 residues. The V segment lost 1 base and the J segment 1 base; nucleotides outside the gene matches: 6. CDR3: CASSQATSGGTRTDTQYF. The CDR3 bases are TGCGCCAGCAGCCAAGCAACTAGCGGGGGGACTCGCACAGATACGCAGTATTTT.

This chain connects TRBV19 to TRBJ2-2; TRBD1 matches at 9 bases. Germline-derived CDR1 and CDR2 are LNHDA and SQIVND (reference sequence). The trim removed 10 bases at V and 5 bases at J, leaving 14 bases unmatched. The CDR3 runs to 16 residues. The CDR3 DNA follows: TGTGCCACCCAGGGACCGGGACAGGGAGTTACCGGGGAGCTGTTTTTT. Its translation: CATQGPGQGVTGELFF.

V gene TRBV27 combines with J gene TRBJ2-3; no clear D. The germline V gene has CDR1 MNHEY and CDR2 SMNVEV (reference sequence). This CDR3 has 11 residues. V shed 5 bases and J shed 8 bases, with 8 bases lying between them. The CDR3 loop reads CASSPPPTQYF. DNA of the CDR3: TGTGCCAGCAGTCCCCCCCCTACGCAGTATTTT.